This TCR beta chain was captured in a study of control samples from healthy donors and cancer patients. CDR3 size: 14 residues. The germline gives CDR1 SGHRS, CDR2 YFSETQ. Deletions cut 0 bases from V and 0 bases from J, with 7 bases between. The method was immunoSEQ multiplex PCR; TCRdb's version includes in-frame clones alone and lacks a portion of them. The table has over 100,000 clones, 92% seen once; the top ten hold about 2.2%. The source of this sequence is a woman between 45 and 60 years old in good health. The chain links TRBV5-1 to TRBJ2-7; D is uncertain. Sequencing was carried out using blood. The CDR3 sequence: CASSLEAFSYEQYF. The CDR3 DNA reads TGCGCCAGCAGCTTGGAGGCCTTCTCCTACGAGCAGTACTTC. The full variable domain, in which reference TRBV5-1 and TRBJ2-7 provide the parts outside the CDR3, is KAGVTQTPRYLIKTRGQQVTLSCSPISGHRSVSWYQQTPGQGLQFLFEYFSETQRNKGNFPGRFSGRQFSNSRSEMNVSTLELGDSALYLCASSLEAFSYEQYFGPGTRLTVT.